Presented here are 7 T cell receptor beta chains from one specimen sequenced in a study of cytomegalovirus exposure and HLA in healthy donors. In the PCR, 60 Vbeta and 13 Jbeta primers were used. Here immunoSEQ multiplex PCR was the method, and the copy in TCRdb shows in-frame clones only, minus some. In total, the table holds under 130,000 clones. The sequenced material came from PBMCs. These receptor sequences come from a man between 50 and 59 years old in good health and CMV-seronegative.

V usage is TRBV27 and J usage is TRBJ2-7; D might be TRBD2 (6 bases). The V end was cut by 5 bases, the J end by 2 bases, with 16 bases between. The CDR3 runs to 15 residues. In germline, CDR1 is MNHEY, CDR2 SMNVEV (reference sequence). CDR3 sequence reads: CASSLPAGKPYEQYF. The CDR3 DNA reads TGTGCCAGCAGTCTCCCCGCGGGGAAACCCTACGAGCAGTACTTC.

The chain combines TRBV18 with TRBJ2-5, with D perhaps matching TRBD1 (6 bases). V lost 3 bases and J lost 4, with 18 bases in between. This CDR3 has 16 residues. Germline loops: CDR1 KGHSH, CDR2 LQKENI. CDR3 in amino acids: CASSPESQGTVETQYF. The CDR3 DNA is TGTGCCAGCTCACCCGAGTCACAGGGTACTGTAGAGACCCAGTACTTC.

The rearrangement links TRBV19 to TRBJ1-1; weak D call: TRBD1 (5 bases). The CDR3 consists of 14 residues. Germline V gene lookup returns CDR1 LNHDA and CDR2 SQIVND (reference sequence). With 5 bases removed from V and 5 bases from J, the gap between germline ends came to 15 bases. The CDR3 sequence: CASSGPGYATEAFF. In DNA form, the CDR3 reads TGTGCCAGTAGTGGTCCAGGGTATGCGACTGAAGCTTTCTTT.

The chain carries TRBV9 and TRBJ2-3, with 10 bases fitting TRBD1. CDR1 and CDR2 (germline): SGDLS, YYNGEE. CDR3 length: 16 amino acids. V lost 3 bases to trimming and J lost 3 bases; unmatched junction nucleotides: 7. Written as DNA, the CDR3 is TGTGCCAGCAGCGCCGGGACAGGGGTTTTTACAGATACGCAGTATTTT. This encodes CASSAGTGVFTDTQYF.

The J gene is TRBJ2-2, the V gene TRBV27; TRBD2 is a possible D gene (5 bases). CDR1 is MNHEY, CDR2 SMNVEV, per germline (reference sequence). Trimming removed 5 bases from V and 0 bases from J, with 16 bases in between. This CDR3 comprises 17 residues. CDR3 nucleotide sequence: TGTGCCAGCAGTCCTCTCTGGGGAGCACCGAACACCGGGGAGCTGTTTTTT. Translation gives CASSPLWGAPNTGELFF.

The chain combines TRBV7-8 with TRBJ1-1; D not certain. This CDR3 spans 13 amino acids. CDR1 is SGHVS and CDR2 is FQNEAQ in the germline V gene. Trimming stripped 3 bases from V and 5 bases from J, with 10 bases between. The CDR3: CASSFASETEAFF. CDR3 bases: TGTGCCAGCAGCTTCGCTAGCGAGACTGAAGCTTTCTTT. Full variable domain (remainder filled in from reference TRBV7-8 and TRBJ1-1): GAGVSQSPRYKVAKRGQDVALRCDPISGHVSLFWYQQALGQGPEFLTYFQNEAQLDKSGLPSDRFFAERPEGSVSTLKIQRTQQEDSAVYLCASSFASETEAFFGQGTRLTVV.

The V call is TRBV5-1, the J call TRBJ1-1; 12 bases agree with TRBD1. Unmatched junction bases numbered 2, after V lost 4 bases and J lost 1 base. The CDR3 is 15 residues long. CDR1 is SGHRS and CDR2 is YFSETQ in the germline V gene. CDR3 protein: CASSGTGGWNTEAFF. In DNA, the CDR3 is TGCGCCAGCAGCGGGACAGGGGGCTGGAACACTGAAGCTTTCTTT.